The 14 T cell receptor beta chains below all came from one sample that was sequenced in a study of early T cells in non-severe SARS-CoV-2 infection. TCRdb redid the calling of the 5' RACE reads with MiXCR, one entry per CDR3 protein. Among 20,000 to 30,000 distinct CDR3 sequences listed, roughly 4% were seen once. Sample: whole blood. The receptors were sampled from an adult who was a healthcare worker with PCR-confirmed SARS-CoV-2 infection or an uninfected control (not recorded which).

This clonotype was observed many times. This rearrangement joins TRBV3-1 to TRBJ2-5; TRBD1 matches 7 bases. V gave up 7 bases and J gave up 4 bases; unmatched junction bases: 9. This CDR3 is built from 14 residues. CDR1 LGHDT and CDR2 YNNKEL come from the germline V gene (reference sequence). The CDR3 protein is CASKLTGPGETQYF. CDR3 bases: TGTGCCAGCAAACTGACAGGGCCCGGAGAGACCCAGTACTTC.

This clonotype was observed many times. The rearrangement links TRBV14 to TRBJ2-3; no reliable D call. The germline V gene encodes CDR1 SGHDN and CDR2 FVKESK. Trimming cost V 2 bases and J 6 bases, with 12 bases left between them. The CDR3 extends over 14 amino acids. The CDR3 protein is CASSQITALDTQYF. The CDR3 region has the DNA TGTGCCAGCAGCCAAATAACGGCCCTCGATACGCAGTATTTT. Based on the CDR3 plus reference TRBV14 and TRBJ2-3, the full variable domain is EAGVTQFPSHSVIEKGQTVTLRCDPISGHDNLYWYRRVMGKEIKFLLHFVKESKQDESGMPNNRFLAERTGGTYSTLKVQPAELEDSGVYFCASSQITALDTQYFGPGTRLTVL.

This clonotype was counted ten times or more. This chain connects TRBV12-3 or TRBV12-4 to TRBJ1-1; 7 bases align to TRBD1. The CDR3 sequence is 14 residues long. V shed 7 bases and J 1 base; nucleotides not matched to a gene: 6. This CDR3 is CASNEDRKNTEAFF. The CDR3 bases are TGTGCCAGCAACGAGGACAGGAAGAACACTGAAGCTTTCTTT.

This clonotype was detected ten times or more. The rearrangement links TRBV28 to TRBJ2-5; no clear D gene. Germline V CDR1 and CDR2: MDHEN, SYDVKM. CDR3 length: 12 residues. Trimming pared 5 bases from V and 3 bases from J, leaving 7 bases between. The CDR3 sequence is CASSPVEETQYF. CDR3 bases: TGTGCCAGCAGTCCCGTAGAAGAGACCCAGTACTTC.

This clonotype came up a few times. The J gene is TRBJ2-1, the V gene TRBV9; TRBD2 matches at 7 bases. V shed 4 bases, J shed 10 bases, and the junction held 5 bases outside the gene matches. This CDR3 region has 12 residues. Germline CDR1 and CDR2: SGDLS and YYNGEE. CDR3 sequence reads: CASSPTGGEQFF. The CDR3 DNA is TGTGCCAGCAGCCCGACGGGGGGAGAGCAGTTCTTC.

At least ten counts were recorded for this clonotype. This sequence joins TRBV5-1 and TRBJ2-7; no firm D call. The CDR3 runs 13 residues. CDR1 SGHRS and CDR2 YFSETQ come from the germline V gene. V was clipped by 0 bases and J by 6 bases, with 10 bases between them. The CDR3 reads CASSLGVGREQYF. The CDR3 nucleotides read TGCGCCAGCAGCTTGGGCGTCGGCCGCGAGCAGTACTTC.

This clonotype came up many times. V and J are TRBV27 and TRBJ1-1, with D perhaps matching TRBD1 (6 bases). The germline V and J ends were trimmed by 5 bases and 4 bases, with 20 bases remaining between them. This CDR3 region has 16 residues. The germline gives CDR1 MNHEY, CDR2 SMNVEV (reference sequence). The CDR3 nucleotides are TGTGCCAGCAGTCGTTGGGCGGACAGAAGAGGCACTGAAGCTTTCTTT. Its protein is CASSRWADRRGTEAFF.

This clonotype was recorded many times. The V and J genes are TRBV28 and TRBJ2-5; D gene uncertain. Germline V CDR1 and CDR2: MDHEN, SYDVKM. The CDR3 consists of 14 residues. Between the trimmed V and J ends, which lost 3 bases and 1 base, there was a span of 9 bases. For the CDR3, the DNA is TGTGCCAGCAGTTTCGGTGGCAGCCAAGAGACCCAGTACTTC. Its protein is CASSFGGSQETQYF.

There are many counts of this clonotype. The V call is TRBV19, the J call TRBJ2-1; the D gene is possibly TRBD2 (5 bases). Germline CDR1 is LNHDA and CDR2 is SQIVND (reference sequence). The V and J ends lost 3 bases and 4 bases respectively, with 10 bases between them. The CDR3 loop spans 14 amino acids. CDR3 nucleotides: TGTGCCAGTAGTATGCTAGCAGTATACAATGAGCAGTTCTTC. Residues: CASSMLAVYNEQFF.

This clonotype occurred a few times. The chain is built from TRBV14 and TRBJ2-7; 10 nucleotides agree with TRBD2. Looked up from germline, CDR1 is SGHDN and CDR2 is FVKESK. The CDR3 contains 15 residues. The J segment lost 3 bases and the V segment lost 4 bases, leaving 6 bases of the junction unmatched. This CDR3 is CASSPGLAAVYEQYF. Written as DNA, the CDR3 is TGTGCCAGCAGCCCCGGACTAGCGGCGGTCTACGAGCAGTACTTC.

There are many counts of this clonotype. The chain uses TRBV7-9 and TRBJ2-5, with 10 nucleotides matching TRBD1. The CDR3 totals 16 residues. Germline V CDR1 and CDR2: SEHNR, FQNEAQ (reference sequence). The V gene end was trimmed by 5 bases and the J gene end by 2 bases; junction bases not matched to a gene: 8. The CDR3 protein is CASSHRQGAGQETQYF. The CDR3 bases are TGTGCCAGCAGCCACCGACAGGGGGCAGGTCAAGAGACCCAGTACTTC. Looking up the rest from reference TRBV7-9 and TRBJ2-5 gives the full variable domain: DTGVSQNPRHKITKRGQNVTFRCDPISEHNRLYWYRQTLGQGPEFLTYFQNEAQLEKSRLLSDRFSAERPKGSFSTLEIQRTEQGDSAMYLCASSHRQGAGQETQYFGPGTRLLVL.

This clonotype is deemed medium-sized (0.01 to 0.1%). The rearrangement links TRBV12-3 or TRBV12-4 to TRBJ1-2; 7 bases match TRBD1. CDR3 size: 15 residues. V lost 3 bases and J lost 3; bases outside the gene matches: 7. The CDR3 loop is CASSFPTGEDYGYTF. CDR3 in DNA: TGTGCCAGCAGTTTCCCCACAGGGGAGGACTATGGCTACACCTTC.

V and J are TRBV21-1 and TRBJ2-5; the table's D call, TRBD2, has no DNA check behind it. TRBV21-1 is a documented pseudogene. This CDR3 spans 15 amino acids. Here the CDR3 DNA reads TGTTCGACTAGACTTGAGCGGGAGGGCCAAGAGACCCAGTACTTC. Protein product: CSTRLEREGQETQYF.

This clonotype was seen at least ten times. The V call is TRBV7-2, the J call TRBJ1-3, with a possible D match to TRBD1 (5 bases). Germline V gene data show CDR1 as SGHTA and CDR2 as FQGNSA. The length of the CDR3 is 19 residues. Trimming left V 3 bases short and J 0 bases short, with 21 bases between. CDR3 DNA sequence: TGTGCCAGCAGCTTCGTCCAACCCGGGCGGGGCAGCTCTGGAAACACCATATATTTT. Translation: CASSFVQPGRGSSGNTIYF. The whole variable domain, filled in from reference TRBV7-2 and TRBJ1-3, reads GAGVSQSPSNKVTEKGKDVELRCDPISGHTALYWYRQSLGQGLEFLIYFQGNSAPDKSGLPSDRFSAERTGGSVSTLTIQRTQQEDSAVYLCASSFVQPGRGSSGNTIYFGEGSWLTVV.